This T cell receptor (beta chain) derives from a study of T cell responses to AZD1222 COVID-19 vaccine. This CDR3 has 16 residues. J gave up 6 bases and V 5 bases, and 13 bases lay outside the gene matches. Germline V gives CDR1 SGHTA, CDR2 FQGTGA. The protocol was immunoSEQ multiplex PCR, while the TCRdb copy is restricted to in-frame clones and leaves out a portion. The table records about 180,000 clones, 70% to 90% of them present only once. The genes are TRBV7-3 and TRBJ2-3, with TRBD2 matching 8 bases. Sample: peripheral blood, taken on day 0 of AZD1222 vaccination. This clonotype was obtained from an adult in good health. The CDR3 protein is CASSPAGTRLPDTQYF. The CDR3 DNA reads as TGTGCCAGCAGCCCCGCCGGGACTAGACTTCCCGATACGCAGTATTTT.